This TCR beta chain originates from a study of CD8 T cells in ankylosing spondylitis (dated by TCRdb to about 2017). A note on the overall study: To find TCR variants linked to disease, the study profiled T cell receptor beta repertoires in ankylosing spondylitis patients and healthy donors. The full study cohort was made up of roughly 25 ankylosing spondylitis patients and some 100 healthy donors. Samples of peripheral blood were taken, and for ankylosing spondylitis patients, synovial fluid was collected as well. Overall study outcomes, separate from this receptor: A TCR beta motif made up of several highly homologous amino acid variants appeared to be characteristic of blood from ankylosing spondylitis patients. According to the report, matched synovial fluid samples from ankylosing spondylitis patients were significantly enriched for the disease-linked clones. Some motif variants had previously been reported in the synovial fluid and blood of reactive arthritis patients, which suggests shared mechanisms of disease initiation. The disease-linked clones had a CD8+ phenotype and were found at relatively low frequencies in peripheral blood.

Sequences DFQATT (CDR1) and SNEGSKA (CDR2) are obtained from the germline V gene (reference sequence). Including the terminal cysteine and phenylalanine, the CDR3 comprises 15 residues. The retained sequence is limited to the CDR3, 45 bases, with the frame set at the first base. V is pared back by 2 bases and J by 10 bases, with 20 bases lying between the germline termini. The sequencer listed for this sample is Illumina HiSeq 2500. Quantitative 5'-RACE with molecular barcodes was the method used to prepare the TCR beta libraries. Processing in the source paper ran as follows. Disease-linked TCR variants were identified with a new computational method built on a probabilistic model of VDJ rearrangement. TCRdb handled the public reads itself, with Q25 trimming in fastp and clone calling in MiXCR, and kept productive beta chains. Under each unique CDR3 protein, matching rows form one entry showing the most common genes and DNA. TCRdb's processing, not the authors', yielded these V and J calls. Here the sample has 230,000 or so distinct CDR3 sequences; more than 20% occur a single time. Approximately 0.61% of the sample comes from the top ten.

This clonotype was observed a few times. Its antigen is not yet known. Base qualities were left out, and no much larger clone turns up one base away. This receptor was taken from a male donor with ankylosing spondylitis or in good health (not recorded which). The sample was blood, either unsorted or a sorted T cell fraction (not recorded which). In this chain, TRBV20-1 is recombined with TRBJ1-4; TRBD1 is perhaps the D gene, given 6 matching bases. The CDR3 in this case is CSARPGGATERKLFF. The DNA reads TGCAGTGCTAGACCGGGGGGGGCTACGGAACGAAAACTGTTTTTT.